This is a list of T cell receptor beta chains from one sample in a study of blood T cell repertoires in COVID-19. TCRdb's copy holds only in-frame clones and misses some; the assay was immunoSEQ multiplex PCR. Here the sample spans roughly 56,000 clones, roughly 85% being singletons. The sequencing input was peripheral blood. Receptor source: a human donor in a cohort sampled during active COVID-19. Both conserved end residues are part of each CDR3. The D gene is left open where the match is weak. The size of a clone is reported for some rows only, either as once, few or many, or as a class for expanded clones.

D gene,V gene,clone size,J gene,CDR3 protein,CDR3 DNA
TRBD1,TRBV27,NA,TRBJ2-3,CASSFAGDRVADTQYF,TGTGCCAGCAGTTTTGCCGGGGACAGGGTCGCAGATACGCAGTATTTT
TRBD2,TRBV19,NA,TRBJ2-3,CASSRLAGSWTDTQYF,TGTGCCAGTAGTAGATTAGCGGGATCTTGGACAGATACGCAGTATTTT
TRBD2,TRBV10-2,NA,TRBJ2-3,CASRGGLAYTDTQYF,TGCGCCAGCAGGGGGGGACTAGCGTACACAGATACGCAGTATTTT
TRBD1,TRBV25-1,few,TRBJ2-7,CASSEPGTGDYEQYF,TGTGCCAGCAGTGAACCGGGGACAGGGGACTACGAGCAGTACTTC
NA,TRBV18,few,TRBJ2-7,CASSPPGQGHYEQYF,TGTGCCAGCTCACCACCGGGACAAGGGCACTACGAGCAGTACTTC
NA,TRBV5-1,NA,TRBJ2-2,CASTRDANTGELFF,TGCGCCAGCACGAGGGATGCGAACACCGGGGAGCTGTTTTTT
TRBD1,TRBV25-1,few,TRBJ1-2,CASSEYLTGGRYTF,TGTGCCAGCAGTGAATATCTAACAGGGGGTCGCTACACCTTC
NA,TRBV29-1,NA,TRBJ1-5,CSVGQGKGNQPQHF,TGCAGCGTTGGGCAGGGGAAAGGCAATCAGCCCCAGCATTTT
TRBD1,TRBV19,NA,TRBJ2-7,CASSIRGTGGLTYEQYF,TGTGCCAGTAGTATACGCGGGACAGGGGGCCTTACCTACGAGCAGTACTTC
TRBD1,TRBV28,NA,TRBJ1-6,CASSLPGQLSSYNSPLHF,TGTGCCAGCAGTTTACCGGGACAGCTAAGCTCCTATAATTCACCCCTCCACTTT
NA,TRBV6-1,NA,TRBJ2-5,CASSEMGQGGETQYF,TGTGCCAGCAGTGAAATGGGCCAGGGGGGAGAGACCCAGTACTTC
NA,TRBV9,NA,TRBJ1-3,CASSVEATNSGNTIYF,TGTGCCAGCAGCGTAGAGGCGACTAATTCTGGAAACACCATATATTTT
NA,TRBV10-1,NA,TRBJ1-6,CASSRRRNNSPLHF,TGCGCCAGCAGTAGGAGAAGGAATAATTCACCCCTCCACTTT
NA,TRBV2,NA,TRBJ1-5,CASSDRNQPQHF,TGTGCCAGCAGTGATCGGAATCAGCCCCAGCATTTT
TRBD1,TRBV5-1,once,TRBJ1-2,CASSLGGQGGGYTF,TGCGCCAGCAGCTTGGGGGGACAGGGTGGCGGCTACACCTTC
NA,TRBV6-2/TRBV6-3,NA,TRBJ1-4,CASSYSRTDRNEKLFF,TGTGCCAGCAGTTATTCTCGGACAGACCGTAATGAAAAACTGTTTTTT
NA,TRBV24-1,NA,TRBJ2-5,CATSSPTEYQETQYF,TGTGCCACCAGCTCCCCGACAGAGTACCAAGAGACCCAGTACTTC
TRBD2,TRBV13,NA,TRBJ2-4,CASSFGLAGVSGKNIQYF,TGTGCCAGCAGCTTTGGACTAGCGGGAGTCAGTGGCAAAAACATTCAGTACTTC
TRBD2,TRBV7-9,NA,TRBJ2-7,CASSSPGGRTSSYEQYF,TGTGCCAGCAGCTCCCCGGGGGGGCGGACAAGCTCCTACGAGCAGTACTTC
TRBD2,TRBV7-2,NA,TRBJ2-1,CASSPTMRGSDEQFF,TGTGCCAGCAGCCCAACAATGCGCGGGAGCGATGAGCAGTTCTTC
NA,TRBV30,NA,TRBJ2-3,CAWSRGSDTQYF,TGTGCCTGGAGTCGGGGGTCAGATACGCAGTATTTT
TRBD1,TRBV28,NA,TRBJ1-5,CASRAQGDQPQHF,TGTGCCAGCAGGGCGCAGGGGGATCAGCCCCAGCATTTT
NA,TRBV15,NA,TRBJ2-2,CATSRVRISSGTGELFF,TGTGCCACCAGCAGAGTTAGGATTTCATCGGGCACCGGGGAGCTGTTTTTT
TRBD1,TRBV25-1,NA,TRBJ2-5,CASSPPPGTDQETQYF,TGTGCCAGCAGTCCTCCCCCCGGGACAGACCAAGAGACCCAGTACTTC
TRBD2,TRBV3-1/TRBV3-2,NA,TRBJ2-1,CASSQDSGLAFFSYNEQFF,TGTGCCAGCAGCCAAGATTCAGGACTAGCGTTCTTCTCCTACAATGAGCAGTTCTTC
NA,TRBV29-1,once,TRBJ1-2,CSVEGRAGYTF,TGCAGCGTTGAAGGCAGGGCGGGCTACACCTTC
NA,TRBV19,NA,TRBJ1-5,CASSIDPGRGGQPQHF,TGTGCCAGTAGTATAGACCCCGGAAGGGGAGGGCAGCCCCAGCATTTT
TRBD1,TRBV20-1,NA,TRBJ2-7,CSASRFQGTGREQYF,TGCAGTGCTAGTCGATTTCAGGGGACAGGGCGCGAGCAGTACTTC
NA,TRBV2,NA,TRBJ1-4,CASRNREREKLFF,TGTGCCAGCAGGAACAGGGAGAGGGAAAAACTGTTTTTT
TRBD2,TRBV6-1,NA,TRBJ2-7,CASREGTSGFYSYEQYF,TGTGCCAGCAGAGAAGGGACTAGCGGGTTCTACTCCTACGAGCAGTACTTC
TRBD2,TRBV6-2/TRBV6-3,NA,TRBJ2-7,CASSWAPRLAGSYEQYF,TGTGCCAGCAGTTGGGCCCCTAGACTAGCGGGGAGCTACGAGCAGTACTTC
NA,TRBV7-9,NA,TRBJ2-3,CALSGEGGTDTQYF,TGTGCCCTCAGTGGCGAGGGGGGCACAGATACGCAGTATTTT
NA,TRBV3-1/TRBV3-2,NA,TRBJ1-2,CASSQVVTGDHGYTF,TGTGCCAGCAGCCAAGTGGTAACCGGGGATCATGGCTACACCTTC
NA,TRBV11-2,NA,TRBJ2-2,CASSLWAGYTSGELFF,TGTGCCAGCAGCTTATGGGCAGGGTATACCTCCGGGGAGCTGTTTTTT
NA,TRBV18,few,TRBJ2-2,CASSPDQDTGELFF,TGTGCCAGCTCTCCAGACCAGGACACCGGGGAGCTGTTTTTT
NA,TRBV28,NA,TRBJ2-4,CASSVDYSASYF,TGTGCCAGCAGTGTTGACTACAGCGCCTCCTACTTC
NA,TRBV10-1,NA,TRBJ2-3,CASPLTDTQYF,TGCGCCAGCCCACTCACAGATACGCAGTATTTT
NA,TRBV6-5,NA,TRBJ2-3,CASSDRRISTDTQYF,TGTGCCAGCTCGGACAGACGCATTAGCACAGATACGCAGTATTTT
TRBD2,TRBV9,few,TRBJ2-2,CASSVGQRENREELFF,TGTGCCAGCAGCGTAGGACAGCGGGAGAATCGGGAGGAGCTGTTTTTT
TRBD2,TRBV7-9,NA,TRBJ2-5,CASSPGWEGLETQYF,TGTGCCAGCAGCCCCGGGTGGGAGGGTTTGGAGACCCAGTACTTC
NA,TRBV11-2,NA,TRBJ2-2,CASRFPTRVKPITGELFF,TGTGCCAGCAGATTTCCCACTAGGGTCAAGCCAATTACCGGGGAGCTGTTTTTT
NA,TRBV9,NA,TRBJ1-1,CASSVAGVGYTEAFF,TGTGCCAGCAGCGTAGCGGGGGTCGGGTACACTGAAGCTTTCTTT
TRBD2,TRBV27,NA,TRBJ2-5,CASSFEAAGETQYF,TGTGCCAGCAGTTTTGAGGCAGCGGGGGAGACCCAGTACTTC
TRBD2,TRBV5-1,NA,TRBJ2-7,CASSIPSGRGSDEQYF,TGCGCCAGCAGCATCCCTAGCGGGAGGGGATCGGACGAGCAGTACTTC
NA,TRBV5-1,NA,TRBJ1-1,CASSLDRVGLAEAFF,TGCGCCAGCAGCTTGGACAGGGTTGGATTGGCTGAAGCTTTCTTT
TRBD2,TRBV9,NA,TRBJ2-1,CASSVGGRDEQFF,TGTGCCAGCAGCGTAGGCGGGAGGGATGAGCAGTTCTTC
TRBD2,TRBV2,NA,TRBJ2-1,CASKRDAFSYNEQFF,TGTGCCAGCAAGCGGGACGCTTTCTCCTACAATGAGCAGTTCTTC
NA,TRBV11-2,NA,TRBJ2-7,CASSTGGDEQYF,TGTGCCAGCAGTACTGGAGGGGACGAGCAGTACTTC
NA,TRBV5-1,NA,TRBJ2-1,CASRDRQVGVDEQFF,TGCGCCAGCAGGGATCGACAGGTAGGGGTCGATGAGCAGTTCTTC
NA,TRBV19,NA,TRBJ2-3,CASSLPSTDTQYF,TGTGCCAGTAGTCTCCCTAGCACAGATACGCAGTATTTT
NA,TRBV7-3,NA,TRBJ2-5,CASSPGSTGETQYF,TGTGCCAGCAGCCCCGGTTCGACTGGGGAGACCCAGTACTTC
NA,TRBV6-5,NA,TRBJ2-1,CASSPKLLSVEQFF,TGTGCCAGCAGTCCCAAATTATTAAGCGTTGAGCAGTTCTTC
TRBD1,TRBV30,NA,TRBJ1-1,CAWINRGRNTEAFF,TGTGCCTGGATTAACAGGGGGCGGAACACTGAAGCTTTCTTT
TRBD2,TRBV25-1,NA,TRBJ2-4,CASRPSGSIDKNIQYF,TGTGCCAGCCGTCCAAGCGGGAGTATCGACAAAAACATTCAGTACTTC